A single T cell receptor beta chain is shown here with its context. This sample is part of a study of shared clonotypes between healthy human individuals. Produced via immunoSEQ multiplex PCR; TCRdb's table is partial and in-frame only. The sample shows over a million clones, about 84% of them seen only once. Source material: memory CD4+ T cells from PBMCs. The subset: CD45RA-negative fraction. This clonotype was sampled from a man between 18 and 35 years old in good health. Some clones in this sample may be carry-over from other donors' samples.

The CDR3 region is CASSLSTDYGYTF. CDR3 DNA: TGCGCCAGCAGCCTCTCGACAGACTATGGCTACACCTTC. The chain joins TRBV5-1 to TRBJ1-2, with D maybe TRBD1 (5 bases). This CDR3 has 13 amino acids. Between the trimmed V and J ends, which lost 4 bases and 3 bases, there was a span of 10 bases. CDR1 and CDR2 from the germline V gene are SGHRS and YFSETQ.